The sequence of this T cell receptor (beta chain) was determined in a study of T cell changes during pregnancy in multiple sclerosis. This CDR3 is built from 16 residues. V lost 4 bases, J lost 8 bases, and 23 bases lay in between. CDR1 and CDR2 from the germline V gene are SGHDN and FVKESK. Some clones are missing from TCRdb's copy, which holds only in-frame ones; the method was immunoSEQ multiplex PCR. The sample shows approximately 63,000 clones, around 92% of them seen only once. This sequence joins TRBV14 and TRBJ1-2; D uncertain. The source of this sequence is a female donor in good health, enrolled as a control in a pregnancy study. The material sequenced was peripheral blood, taken in the third trimester of pregnancy. DNA of the CDR3: TGTGCCAGCAGCCCCCGCGGAGGGTTATTGTCGGGGGGCTACACCTTC. Protein product: CASSPRGGLLSGGYTF.